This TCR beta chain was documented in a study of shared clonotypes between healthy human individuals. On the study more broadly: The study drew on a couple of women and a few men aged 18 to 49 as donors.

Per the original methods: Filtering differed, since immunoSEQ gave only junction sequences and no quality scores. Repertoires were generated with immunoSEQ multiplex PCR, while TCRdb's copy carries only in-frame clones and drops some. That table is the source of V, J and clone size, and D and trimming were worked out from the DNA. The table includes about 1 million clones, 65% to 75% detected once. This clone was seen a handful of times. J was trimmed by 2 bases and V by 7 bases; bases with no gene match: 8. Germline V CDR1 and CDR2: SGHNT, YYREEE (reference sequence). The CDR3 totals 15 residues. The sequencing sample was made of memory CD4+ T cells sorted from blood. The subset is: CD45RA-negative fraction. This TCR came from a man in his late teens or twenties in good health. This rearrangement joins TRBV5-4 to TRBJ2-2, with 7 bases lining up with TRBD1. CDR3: CASQPTGPNTGELFF. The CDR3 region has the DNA TGTGCCAGCCAACCGACAGGGCCTAACACCGGGGAGCTGTTTTTT.